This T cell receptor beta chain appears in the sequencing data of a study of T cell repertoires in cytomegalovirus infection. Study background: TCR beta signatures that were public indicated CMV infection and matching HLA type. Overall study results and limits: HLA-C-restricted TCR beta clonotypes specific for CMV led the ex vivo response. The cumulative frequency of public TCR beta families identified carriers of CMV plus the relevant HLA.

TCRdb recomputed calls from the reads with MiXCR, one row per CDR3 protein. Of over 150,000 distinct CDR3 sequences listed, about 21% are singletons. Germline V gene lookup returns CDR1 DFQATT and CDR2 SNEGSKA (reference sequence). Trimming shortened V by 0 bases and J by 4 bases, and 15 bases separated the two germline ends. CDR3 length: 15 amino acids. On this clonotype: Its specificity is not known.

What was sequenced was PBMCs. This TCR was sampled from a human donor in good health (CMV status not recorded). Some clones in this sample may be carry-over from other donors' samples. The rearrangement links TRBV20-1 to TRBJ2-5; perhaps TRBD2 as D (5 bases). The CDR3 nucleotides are TGCAGTGCTAGAGAGTGGGCTAGCTCTCTAGAGACCCAGTACTTC. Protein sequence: CSAREWASSLETQYF.